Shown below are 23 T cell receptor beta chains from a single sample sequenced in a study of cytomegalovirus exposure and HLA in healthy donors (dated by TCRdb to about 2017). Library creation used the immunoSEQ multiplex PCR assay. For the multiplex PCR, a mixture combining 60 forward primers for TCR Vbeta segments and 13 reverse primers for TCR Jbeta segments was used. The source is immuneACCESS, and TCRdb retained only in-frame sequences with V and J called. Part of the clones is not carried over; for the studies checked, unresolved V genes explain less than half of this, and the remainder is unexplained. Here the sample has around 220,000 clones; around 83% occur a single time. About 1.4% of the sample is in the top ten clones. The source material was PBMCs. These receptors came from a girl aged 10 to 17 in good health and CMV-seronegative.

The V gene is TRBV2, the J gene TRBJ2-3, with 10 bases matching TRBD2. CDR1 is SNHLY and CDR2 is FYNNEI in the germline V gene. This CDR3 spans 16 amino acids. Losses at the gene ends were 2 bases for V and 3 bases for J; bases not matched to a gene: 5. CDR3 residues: CASSEWERGGTDTQYF. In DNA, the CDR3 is TGTGCCAGCAGTGAATGGGAGCGGGGGGGGACAGATACGCAGTATTTT.

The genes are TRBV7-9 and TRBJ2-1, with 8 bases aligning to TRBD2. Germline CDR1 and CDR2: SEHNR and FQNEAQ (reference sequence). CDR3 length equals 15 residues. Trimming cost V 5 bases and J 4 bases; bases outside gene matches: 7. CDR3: CASSPDRGGYNEQFF. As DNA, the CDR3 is TGTGCCAGCAGCCCTGATCGGGGGGGATACAATGAGCAGTTCTTC.

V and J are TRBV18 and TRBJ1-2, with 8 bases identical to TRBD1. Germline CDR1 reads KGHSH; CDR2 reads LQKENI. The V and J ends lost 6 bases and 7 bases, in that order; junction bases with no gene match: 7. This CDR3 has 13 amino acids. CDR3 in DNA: TGTGCCAGCTCCCAGACAGGGGCCCGTGGCTACACCTTC. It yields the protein CASSQTGARGYTF.

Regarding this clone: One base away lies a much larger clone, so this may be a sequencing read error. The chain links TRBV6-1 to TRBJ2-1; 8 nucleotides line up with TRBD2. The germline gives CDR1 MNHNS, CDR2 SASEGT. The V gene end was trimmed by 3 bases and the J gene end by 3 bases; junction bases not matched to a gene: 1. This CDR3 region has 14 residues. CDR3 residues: CASSDGGGYNEQFF. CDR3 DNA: TGTGCCAGCAGTGACGGGGGGGGCTACAATGAGCAGTTCTTC.

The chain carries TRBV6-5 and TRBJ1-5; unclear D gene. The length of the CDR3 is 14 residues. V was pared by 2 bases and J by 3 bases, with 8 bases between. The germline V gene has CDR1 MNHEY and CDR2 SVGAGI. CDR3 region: CASSYGLYNQPQHF. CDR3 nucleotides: TGTGCCAGCAGTTACGGTCTCTACAATCAGCCCCAGCATTTT.

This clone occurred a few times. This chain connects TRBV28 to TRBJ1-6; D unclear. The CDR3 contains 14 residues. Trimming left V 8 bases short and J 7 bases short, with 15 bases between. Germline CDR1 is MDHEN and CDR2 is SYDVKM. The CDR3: CASRGSFGNSPLHF. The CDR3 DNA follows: TGTGCCAGCCGAGGGAGTTTTGGCAATTCACCCCTCCACTTT.

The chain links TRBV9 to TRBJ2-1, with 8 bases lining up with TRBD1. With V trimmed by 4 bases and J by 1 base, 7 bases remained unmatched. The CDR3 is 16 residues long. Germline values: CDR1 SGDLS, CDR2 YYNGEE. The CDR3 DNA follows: TGTGCCAGCAGCCCCCGGACAGGGTGGTCCTACAATGAGCAGTTCTTC. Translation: CASSPRTGWSYNEQFF.

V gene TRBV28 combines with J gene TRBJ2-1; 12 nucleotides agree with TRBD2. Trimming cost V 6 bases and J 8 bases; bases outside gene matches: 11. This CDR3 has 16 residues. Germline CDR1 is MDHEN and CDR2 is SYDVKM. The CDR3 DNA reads TGTGCCAGCAGCTTACCCCCTAGCGGGAGGGGCGATGAGCAGTTCTTC. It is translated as CASSLPPSGRGDEQFF.

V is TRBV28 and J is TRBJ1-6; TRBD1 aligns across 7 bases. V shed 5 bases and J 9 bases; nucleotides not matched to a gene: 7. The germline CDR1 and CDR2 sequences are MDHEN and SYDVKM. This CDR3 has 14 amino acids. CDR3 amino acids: CASSRQGFSSPLHF. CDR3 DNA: TGTGCCAGCAGTCGACAGGGTTTTAGTTCACCCCTCCACTTT.

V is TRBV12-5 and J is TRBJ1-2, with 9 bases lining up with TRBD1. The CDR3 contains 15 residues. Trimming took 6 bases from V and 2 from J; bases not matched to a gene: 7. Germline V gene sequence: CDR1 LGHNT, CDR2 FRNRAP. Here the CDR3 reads CASGPDRGSNYGYTF. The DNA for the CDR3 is TGTGCTAGTGGCCCCGACAGGGGGTCCAACTATGGCTACACCTTC.

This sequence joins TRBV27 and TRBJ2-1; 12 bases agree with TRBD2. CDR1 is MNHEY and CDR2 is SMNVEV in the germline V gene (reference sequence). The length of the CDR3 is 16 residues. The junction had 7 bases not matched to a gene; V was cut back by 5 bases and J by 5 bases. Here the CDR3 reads CASSRPLAGGHNEQFF. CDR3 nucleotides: TGTGCCAGCAGTCGACCCCTAGCGGGGGGGCACAATGAGCAGTTCTTC.

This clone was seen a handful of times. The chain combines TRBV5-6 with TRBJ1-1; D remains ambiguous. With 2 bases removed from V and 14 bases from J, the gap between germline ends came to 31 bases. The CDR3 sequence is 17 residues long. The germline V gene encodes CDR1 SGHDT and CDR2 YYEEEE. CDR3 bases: TGTGCCAGCAGCTTTCGGAGGGAGTCCGACTACGGCGGTTCGTGGTTCTTT. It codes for CASSFRRESDYGGSWFF.

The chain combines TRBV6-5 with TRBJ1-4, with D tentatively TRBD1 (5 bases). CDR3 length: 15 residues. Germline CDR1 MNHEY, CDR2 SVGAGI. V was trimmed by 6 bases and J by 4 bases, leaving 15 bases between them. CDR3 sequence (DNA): TGTGCCAGCAGAACGCGACAGAGCCTTAATGAAAAACTGTTTTTT. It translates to CASRTRQSLNEKLFF.

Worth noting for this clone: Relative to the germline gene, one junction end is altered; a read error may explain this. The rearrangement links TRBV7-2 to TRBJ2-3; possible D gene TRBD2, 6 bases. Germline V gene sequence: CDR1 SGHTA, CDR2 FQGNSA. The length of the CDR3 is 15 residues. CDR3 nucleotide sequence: TGTGTCAGCAGCTTAACTAGCCTTAGCACAGATACGCAGTATTTT. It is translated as CVSSLTSLSTDTQYF.

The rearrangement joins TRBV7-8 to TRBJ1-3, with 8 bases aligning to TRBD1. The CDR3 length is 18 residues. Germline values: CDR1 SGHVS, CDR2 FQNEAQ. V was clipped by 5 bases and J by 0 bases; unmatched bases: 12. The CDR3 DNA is TGTGCCAGCAGCAGAGATTGGACAGGGACCTCCTCTGGAAACACCATATATTTT. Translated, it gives CASSRDWTGTSSGNTIYF.

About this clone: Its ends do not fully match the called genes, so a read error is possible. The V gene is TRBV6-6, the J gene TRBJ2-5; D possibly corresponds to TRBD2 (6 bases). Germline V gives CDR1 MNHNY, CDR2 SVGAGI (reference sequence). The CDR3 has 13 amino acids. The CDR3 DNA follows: TGTGCCTGCAGGGCGGGGAGAGGAGAGACCCAGTACTTC. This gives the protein CACRAGRGETQYF.

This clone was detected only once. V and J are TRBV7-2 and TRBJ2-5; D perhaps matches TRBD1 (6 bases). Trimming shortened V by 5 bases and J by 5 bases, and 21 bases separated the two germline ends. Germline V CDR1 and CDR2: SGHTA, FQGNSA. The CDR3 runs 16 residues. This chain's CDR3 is CASSRKRTASRETQYF. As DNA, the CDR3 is TGTGCCAGCAGCCGTAAGAGGACAGCCTCCCGGGAGACCCAGTACTTC.

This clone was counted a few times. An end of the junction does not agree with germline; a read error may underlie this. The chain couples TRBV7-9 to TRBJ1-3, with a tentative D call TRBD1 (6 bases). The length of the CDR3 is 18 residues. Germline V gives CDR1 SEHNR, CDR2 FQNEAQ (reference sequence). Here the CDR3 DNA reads TGTTCCAGCAGCTTAGCACGTCTTACAGGGAGGGCTGGAAACACCATATATTTT. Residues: CSSSLARLTGRAGNTIYF.

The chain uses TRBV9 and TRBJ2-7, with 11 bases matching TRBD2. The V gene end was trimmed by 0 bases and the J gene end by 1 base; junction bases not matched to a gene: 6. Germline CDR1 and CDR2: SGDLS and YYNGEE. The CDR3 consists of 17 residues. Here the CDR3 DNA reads TGTGCCAGCAGCGTAGGTATGTCTAGCGGGAGGTCCTACGAGCAGTACTTC. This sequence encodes CASSVGMSSGRSYEQYF.

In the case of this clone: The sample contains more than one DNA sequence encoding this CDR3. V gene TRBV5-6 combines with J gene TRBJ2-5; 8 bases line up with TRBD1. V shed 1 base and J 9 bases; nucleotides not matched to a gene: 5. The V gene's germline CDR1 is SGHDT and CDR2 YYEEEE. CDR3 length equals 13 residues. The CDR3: CASSLRTGLAQYF. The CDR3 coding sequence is TGTGCCAGCAGCTTGAGGACAGGGCTAGCCCAGTACTTC.

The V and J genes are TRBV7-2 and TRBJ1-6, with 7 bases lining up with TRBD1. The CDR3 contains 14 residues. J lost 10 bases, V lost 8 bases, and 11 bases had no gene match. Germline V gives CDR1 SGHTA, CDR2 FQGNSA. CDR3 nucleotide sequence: TGTGCCAGCGACCAGGGGGGAATCGCGTCACCCCTCCACTTT. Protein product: CASDQGGIASPLHF.

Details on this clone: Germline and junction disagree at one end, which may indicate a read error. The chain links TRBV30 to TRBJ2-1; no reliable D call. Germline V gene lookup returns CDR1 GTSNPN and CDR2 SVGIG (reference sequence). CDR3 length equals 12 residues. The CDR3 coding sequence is TGTGCCTGGAGTCTTTCTGTTGGTATGGCGGTCTTC. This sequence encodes CAWSLSVGMAVF. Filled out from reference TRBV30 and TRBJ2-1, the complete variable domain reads SQTIHQWPATLVQPVGSPLSLECTVEGTSNPNLYWYRQAAGRGLQLLFYSVGIGQISSEVPQNLSASRPQDRQFILSSKKLLLSDSGFYLCAWSLSVGMAVFGPGTRLTVL.

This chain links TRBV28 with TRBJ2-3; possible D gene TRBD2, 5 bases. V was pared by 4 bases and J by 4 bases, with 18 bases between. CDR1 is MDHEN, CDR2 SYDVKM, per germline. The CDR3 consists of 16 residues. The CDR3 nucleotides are TGTGCCAGCAGTTCCCCGAGGGCGGATTCCTCAGATACGCAGTATTTT. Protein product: CASSSPRADSSDTQYF.